This T cell receptor beta chain was recorded in a study of Tregs in tolerant kidney transplant recipients. The trim removed 4 bases at V and 4 bases at J, leaving 2 bases unmatched. The CDR3 is 14 residues long. The study, taken as a whole, reports: Nucleotide sequences could not be compared across some patients' samples due to primer changes. Tregs expanded with activated donor B cells seemed most donor-specific. Tolerant patients' donor-specific Tregs expanded beyond overall Tregs, suggesting antigen-driven growth.

This clone is called medium-sized (0.01 to 0.1%) based on its frequency. The antigen remains unidentified. The read halts 3 residues ahead of the CDR3 end, with the missing end drawn from the germline J gene. Only in-frame clones appear in the TCRdb table, and some are missing; sequencing was by immunoSEQ multiplex PCR. The sample includes under 40,000 clones. The source is a human donor who received a combined kidney and bone marrow transplant. The source was CD8+ T cells from blood, collected before the transplant. This chain uses TRBV12-3 or TRBV12-4 with TRBJ2-3; 10 bases are shared with TRBD2. CDR3 in amino acids: CASSSSGSADTQYF. The CDR3 bases that were read are TGTGCCAGCAGTTCTAGCGGGAGCGCAGATACG.